This passage covers 29 T cell receptor beta chains from one sample sequenced in a study of blood T cell repertoires in COVID-19. Profiled with immunoSEQ multiplex PCR; TCRdb holds only in-frame clones, not every one. This table holds 40,000 to 55,000 clones, around 90% found once. The specimen sequenced was peripheral blood. These receptors were obtained from a man over 45 with active COVID-19.

In its sample, this clone was seen once. V and J are TRBV7-6 and TRBJ2-5; tentative D call: TRBD2 (5 bases). The germline V and J ends were trimmed by 4 bases and 0 bases, with 12 bases remaining between them. The CDR3 consists of 15 residues. Germline CDR1 SGHVS, CDR2 FNYEAQ. CDR3 residues: CASSYQDSYQETQYF. CDR3 nucleotides: TGTGCCAGCAGCTATCAGGACTCGTACCAAGAGACCCAGTACTTC. The whole variable domain, filled in from reference TRBV7-6 and TRBJ2-5, reads GAGVSQSPRYKVTKRGQDVALRCDPISGHVSLYWYRQALGQGPEFLTYFNYEAQQDKSGLPNDRFSAERPEGSISTLTIQRTEQRDSAMYRCASSYQDSYQETQYFGPGTRLLVL.

The chain links TRBV5-1 to TRBJ2-2, with TRBD1 identical over 7 bases. The germline CDR1 and CDR2 sequences are SGHRS and YFSETQ. V was clipped by 0 bases and J by 7 bases; unmatched bases: 6. The CDR3 length is 15 residues. DNA of the CDR3: TGCGCCAGCAGCTTGGACCAGACAGGGTTCGGGGAGCTGTTTTTT. Protein product: CASSLDQTGFGELFF.

The chain links TRBV10-1 to TRBJ1-1; possibly TRBD1 for D (5 bases). Trimming left V 1 base short and J 1 base short, with 13 bases between. The germline CDR1 and CDR2 sequences are WNHNN and SYGVQD (reference sequence). CDR3 size: 16 residues. CDR3 nucleotides: TGCGCCAGCAGTGAGTATAAAGGGGTCAAGAACACTGAAGCTTTCTTT. Translating it yields CASSEYKGVKNTEAFF.

This CDR3 is CASSFGGRDRGDTQYF. CDR3 nucleotides: TGTGCCAGCAGCTTTGGTGGGAGGGACCGGGGAGATACGCAGTATTTT. The chain employs TRBV5-4 and TRBJ2-3, with 7 bases identical to TRBD2. The length of the CDR3 is 16 residues. Germline-derived CDR1 and CDR2 are SGHNT and YYREEE (reference sequence). V lost 2 bases to trimming and J lost 5 bases; unmatched junction nucleotides: 11.

V usage is TRBV5-1 and J usage is TRBJ2-5; 12 nucleotides align to TRBD2. Germline CDR1 reads SGHRS; CDR2 reads YFSETQ. CDR3 length equals 16 residues. V was clipped by 0 bases and J by 5 bases; unmatched bases: 5. CDR3 amino acids: CASSLGLAGGPETQYF. CDR3 nucleotide sequence: TGCGCCAGCAGCTTGGGCCTAGCGGGAGGGCCGGAGACCCAGTACTTC.

This chain joins TRBV10-1 and TRBJ2-2, with D possibly being TRBD1 (6 bases). The length of the CDR3 is 14 residues. The V and J ends lost 7 bases and 4 bases respectively, with 13 bases between them. Germline V gene data show CDR1 as WNHNN and CDR2 as SYGVQD (reference sequence). The CDR3 DNA reads TGCGCCAGCACCCCAGGACAGTCCACCGGGGAGCTGTTTTTT. Its translation is CASTPGQSTGELFF.

The V call is TRBV2, the J call TRBJ1-1, with 7 bases aligning to TRBD1. The CDR3 has 13 amino acids. Germline CDR1 is SNHLY and CDR2 is FYNNEI. The junction had 5 bases not matched to a gene; V was cut back by 6 bases and J by 4 bases. DNA for the CDR3: TGTGCCAGCAGATCGTCAGGGGGCACTGAAGCTTTCTTT. This sequence encodes CASRSSGGTEAFF.

This chain connects TRBV7-9 to TRBJ2-1, with TRBD2 matching over 7 bases. Germline V gene lookup returns CDR1 SEHNR and CDR2 FQNEAQ (reference sequence). With 1 base clipped from V and 10 bases from J, the junction kept 13 bases outside the gene matches. The CDR3 totals 16 residues. The CDR3 spells CASSLGLLGGLVEQFF. Written as DNA, the CDR3 is TGTGCCAGCAGCTTAGGACTATTGGGGGGGTTGGTGGAGCAGTTCTTC. Using reference TRBV7-9 and TRBJ2-1 for the parts outside the CDR3, the full variable domain is DTGVSQNPRHKITKRGQNVTFRCDPISEHNRLYWYRQTLGQGPEFLTYFQNEAQLEKSRLLSDRFSAERPKGSFSTLEIQRTEQGDSAMYLCASSLGLLGGLVEQFFGPGTRLTVL.

J is TRBJ1-2 and V is TRBV18, with D possibly TRBD1 on 5 matching bases. With 3 bases removed from V and 2 bases from J, the gap between germline ends came to 10 bases. CDR1 and CDR2 (germline): KGHSH, LQKENI. This CDR3 contains 14 residues. CDR3 sequence: CASSPVDSNYGYTF. CDR3 nucleotides: TGTGCCAGCTCACCGGTTGACAGCAACTATGGCTACACCTTC.

This chain links TRBV23-1 with TRBJ1-6, with 8 nucleotides matching TRBD1. TRBV23-1 is recorded as an ORF, its role being uncertain. The CDR3 consists of 16 residues. J lost 10 bases, V lost 0 bases, and 8 bases had no gene match. The DNA for the CDR3 is TGCGCCAGCAGTCAATCGACCAGGGGGCGCTTCTCACCCCTCCACTTT. The encoded protein is CASSQSTRGRFSPLHF.

The chain has TRBV6-2 or TRBV6-3 and TRBJ1-6, with D perhaps TRBD1 (6 bases). Germline V CDR1 and CDR2: MNHEY, SVGEGT. There are 14 residues in the CDR3. The V gene lost 5 bases and the J gene lost 9 bases, with 14 bases spanning the gap. The CDR3 sequence is CASSRQVQGSPLHF. DNA for the CDR3: TGTGCCAGCAGTCGACAGGTACAAGGTTCACCCCTCCACTTT.

The chain is built from TRBV11-3 and TRBJ2-1; no firm D call. Germline V lookup: CDR1 SGHNT, CDR2 YENEEA. V shed 1 base and J shed 6 bases, with 10 bases lying between them. The CDR3 sequence is 14 residues long. CDR3 residues: CASSLGPYPNEQFF. The CDR3 coding sequence is TGTGCCAGCAGCTTAGGTCCCTACCCCAATGAGCAGTTCTTC.

The genes are TRBV5-1 and TRBJ1-1, with a possible D match to TRBD1 (5 bases). The CDR3 has 13 amino acids. Germline values: CDR1 SGHRS, CDR2 YFSETQ. Trimming pared 0 bases from V and 10 bases from J, leaving 13 bases between. CDR3 nucleotides: TGCGCCAGCAGCTTGGACGGCGGCCAGGGAGCTTTCTTT. This codes for CASSLDGGQGAFF.

The chain links TRBV19 to TRBJ2-5, with 10 bases identical to TRBD2. Germline CDR1 is LNHDA and CDR2 is SQIVND (reference sequence). Unmatched junction bases numbered 9, after V lost 7 bases and J lost 4 bases. The CDR3 contains 15 residues. CDR3 sequence reads: CASKPLAGEGETQYF. The DNA for the CDR3 is TGTGCCAGTAAGCCTCTAGCGGGGGAAGGAGAGACCCAGTACTTC. Combining the CDR3 with reference TRBV19 and TRBJ2-5 gives the whole variable domain DGGITQSPKYLFRKEGQNVTLSCEQNLNHDAMYWYRQDPGQGLRLIYYSQIVNDFQKGDIAEGYSVSREKKESFPLTVTSAQKNPTAFYLCASKPLAGEGETQYFGPGTRLLVL.

The chain employs TRBV19 and TRBJ1-5, with 7 positions matching TRBD1. Germline V gene lookup returns CDR1 LNHDA and CDR2 SQIVND (reference sequence). There are 16 residues in the CDR3. J lost 5 bases, V lost 6 bases, and 13 bases had no gene match. The CDR3 DNA sequence: TGTGCCAGTAGCAAGCCGGCACAGGGGTCCGATCAGCCCCAGCATTTT. Its translation: CASSKPAQGSDQPQHF.

The chain couples TRBV5-6 to TRBJ1-2; D is possibly TRBD1 (6 bases). V lost 7 bases and J 0 bases, leaving 16 bases between the germline ends. This CDR3 is 15 amino acids long. Looked up from germline, CDR1 is SGHDT and CDR2 is YYEEEE. This CDR3 reads CASRRRGIANYGYTF. The CDR3 DNA sequence: TGTGCCAGCCGGCGAAGGGGGATCGCTAACTATGGCTACACCTTC.

This chain joins TRBV6-6 and TRBJ2-7, with a tentative D call TRBD1 (5 bases). This CDR3 spans 14 amino acids. Germline loops: CDR1 MNHNY, CDR2 SVGAGI (reference sequence). V dropped 5 bases and J dropped 5 bases, with 16 bases sitting between them. The CDR3 DNA sequence: TGTGCCAGCAGTGTCTACAGGTTGTCAAACGAGCAGTACGTC. Translated: CASSVYRLSNEQYV.

The genes are TRBV27 and TRBJ2-6; 7 nucleotides line up with TRBD1. Germline-derived CDR1 and CDR2 are MNHEY and SMNVEV (reference sequence). J was trimmed by 1 base and V by 3 bases; bases with no gene match: 12. The CDR3 spans 19 residues. This CDR3 is CASSFVPGQIGSGANVLTF. CDR3 sequence (DNA): TGTGCCAGCAGTTTCGTCCCGGGACAGATTGGTTCTGGGGCCAACGTCCTGACTTTC. Using reference TRBV27 and TRBJ2-6 for the parts outside the CDR3, the full variable domain is EAQVTQNPRYLITVTGKKLTVTCSQNMNHEYMSWYRQDPGLGLRQIYYSMNVEVTDKGDVPEGYKVSRKEKRNFPLILESPSPNQTSLYFCASSFVPGQIGSGANVLTFGAGSRLTVL.

The V and J genes are TRBV11-2 and TRBJ1-5, with TRBD1 matching over 8 bases. Germline V gives CDR1 SGHAT, CDR2 FQNNGV. Trimming cost V 1 base and J 3 bases; bases outside gene matches: 2. The CDR3 is 15 residues long. The CDR3 is CASSLGTGHNQPQHF. The CDR3 coding sequence is TGTGCCAGCAGCTTAGGGACAGGGCACAATCAGCCCCAGCATTTT.

The rearrangement uses TRBV6-5 and TRBJ1-1, with 8 bases fitting TRBD1. Germline CDR1 MNHEY, CDR2 SVGAGI. J was trimmed by 2 bases and V by 7 bases; bases with no gene match: 3. CDR3 size: 13 residues. CDR3 region: CASIQGANTEAFF. The CDR3 nucleotides are TGTGCCAGCATCCAGGGGGCCAACACTGAAGCTTTCTTT.

The CDR3 region is CASRGAPDEQYV. CDR3 DNA sequence: TGTGCCAGCAGGGGGGCCCCGGACGAGCAGTACGTC. V and J are TRBV2 and TRBJ2-7; TRBD1 might be the D (6 bases). The germline V and J ends were trimmed by 6 bases and 5 bases, with 11 bases remaining between them. The CDR3 runs to 12 residues. CDR1 SNHLY and CDR2 FYNNEI come from the germline V gene.

CDR3 region: CASSSLYRDRGYEQYF. The CDR3 bases are TGTGCCAGCAGTTCCCTCTACCGGGACAGGGGTTACGAGCAGTACTTC. The chain couples TRBV6-5 to TRBJ2-7; 10 bases map to TRBD1. This CDR3 contains 16 residues. Germline assignment: CDR1 MNHEY and CDR2 SVGAGI. Trimming removed 4 bases from V and 4 bases from J; junction bases left unmatched: 10.

The rearrangement uses TRBV27 and TRBJ1-4; TRBD1 aligns across 10 bases. Germline V lookup: CDR1 MNHEY, CDR2 SMNVEV (reference sequence). After removal of 4 bases from V and 4 bases from J, the junction contained 18 bases not matched to a gene. The CDR3 is 20 amino acids. CDR3 in DNA: TGTGCCAGCAGTTCCCAATCCCCGTTCCAACGGGACAGGGGTAATGAAAAACTGTTTTTT. This gives the protein CASSSQSPFQRDRGNEKLFF.

The chain uses TRBV6-2 or TRBV6-3 and TRBJ2-3; D is undetermined. Germline CDR1 is MNHEY and CDR2 is SVGEGT. V was pared by 5 bases and J by 8 bases, with 20 bases between. CDR3 length: 15 amino acids. The CDR3 DNA reads TGTGCCAGCAGTCCACTCAGACTGACGATTCTTACGCAGTATTTT. Protein product: CASSPLRLTILTQYF.

V usage is TRBV27 and J usage is TRBJ2-7; 7 bases match TRBD1. The germline gives CDR1 MNHEY, CDR2 SMNVEV (reference sequence). Germline trimming cut 5 bases from V and 2 bases from J; bases unmatched to any gene: 9. The CDR3 runs 15 residues. The CDR3 here is CASSPVGTAPYEQYF. The CDR3 DNA reads as TGTGCCAGCAGTCCCGTCGGGACAGCCCCCTACGAGCAGTACTTC.

This chain joins TRBV19 and TRBJ2-7, with 10 bases identical to TRBD1. CDR1 is LNHDA, CDR2 SQIVND, per germline (reference sequence). The V and J ends lost 10 bases and 3 bases, in that order; junction bases with no gene match: 6. This CDR3 region has 13 residues. Written as DNA, the CDR3 is TGTGCCACCCGGGACAGGGGTTACTACGAGCAGTACTTC. It yields the protein CATRDRGYYEQYF.

The V gene is TRBV30, the J gene TRBJ1-6, with D uncertain. The CDR3 totals 14 residues. V was clipped by 0 bases and J by 10 bases, with 13 bases between them. Germline assignment: CDR1 GTSNPN and CDR2 SVGIG (reference sequence). CDR3 residues: CAWSVSGSGSPLHF. CDR3 DNA sequence: TGTGCCTGGAGTGTAAGTGGGTCGGGGTCACCCCTCCACTTT. The variable domain in full, with the rest retrieved from reference TRBV30 and TRBJ1-6, is SQTIHQWPATLVQPVGSPLSLECTVEGTSNPNLYWYRQAAGRGLQLLFYSVGIGQISSEVPQNLSASRPQDRQFILSSKKLLLSDSGFYLCAWSVSGSGSPLHFGNGTRLTVT.

This clone was found once. The chain has TRBV6-5 and TRBJ1-1; TRBD1 matches 8 bases. With 8 bases clipped from V and 1 base from J, the junction kept 9 bases outside the gene matches. This CDR3 has 15 residues. The V gene's germline CDR1 is MNHEY and CDR2 SVGAGI. The CDR3 sequence is CASAQVGTGNTEAFF. The CDR3 DNA is TGTGCCAGCGCCCAAGTAGGGACAGGGAACACTGAAGCTTTCTTT.

V is TRBV7-9 and J is TRBJ2-3; TRBD1 might be the D (6 bases). The length of the CDR3 is 16 residues. The V and J ends lost 5 bases and 2 bases respectively, with 17 bases between them. Germline V gene lookup returns CDR1 SEHNR and CDR2 FQNEAQ (reference sequence). The CDR3 region is CASSPRGTPLTDTQYF. DNA for the CDR3: TGTGCCAGCAGCCCGAGGGGGACACCACTCACAGATACGCAGTATTTT. The full variable domain, completed using reference TRBV7-9 and TRBJ2-3, is DTGVSQNPRHKITKRGQNVTFRCDPISEHNRLYWYRQTLGQGPEFLTYFQNEAQLEKSRLLSDRFSAERPKGSFSTLEIQRTEQGDSAMYLCASSPRGTPLTDTQYFGPGTRLTVL.